These T cell receptor beta chains were read from a single sample in a study of shared clonotypes between healthy human individuals. Profiled with immunoSEQ multiplex PCR; TCRdb holds only in-frame clones, not every one. This sample yields around 2,000,000 clones, of which approximately 95% are seen a single time; 0.9% to 1.4% belongs to the top ten. Source material: naive CD8+ T cells sorted from blood. The receptors come from a man aged 18-30 years in good health. Each CDR3 is given with its conserved first and last residue. Part of the rows lack a size; the others show once, few, many or a class for expanded clones.

J gene | clone size | V gene | CDR3 length | CDR3 protein
TRBJ2-5 | . | TRBV13 | 16 | CASSGGPGQNQETQYF
TRBJ2-1 | . | TRBV4-3 | 16 | CASSQDPLAEYNEQFF
TRBJ1-2 | . | TRBV27 | 13 | CASSPDGNYGYTF
TRBJ2-3 | once | TRBV27 | 16 | CASSSLHAERTDTQYF
TRBJ2-7 | . | TRBV19 | 15 | CASSIDREGAGEQYF
TRBJ2-2 | . | TRBV7-8 | 15 | CASSSRAGLTGELFF
TRBJ2-7 | once | TRBV5-6 | 17 | CASSLLRLGTGGFEQYF
TRBJ1-2 | . | TRBV5-6 | 17 | CASSLVGTGESGYGYTF
TRBJ1-6 | . | TRBV6-5 | 15 | CASSYGRSTNSPLHF
TRBJ2-7 | . | TRBV7-6 | 14 | CASSLGSGTYEQYF
TRBJ2-1 | . | TRBV7-6 | 15 | CASSEGLAGGIEQFF
TRBJ2-7 | . | TRBV7-9 | 13 | CASSADGRPEQYF
TRBJ2-2 | . | TRBV27 | 15 | CASSPVTGNTGELFF
TRBJ2-5 | . | TRBV14 | 15 | CASSPGTSSAETQYF
TRBJ1-1 | . | TRBV27 | 14 | CASSLGTPNTEAFF